The rows below give T cell receptor beta chains drawn from one sample of a study of beta chain features in type 1 diabetes. Only in-frame clones appear in the TCRdb table, and some are missing; sequencing was by immunoSEQ multiplex PCR. The data contain tens of thousands of clones, 55% to 75% of them seen just once; the ten biggest clones take up 4% to 4.5%. What was sequenced was Tregs from blood. All receptors come from a man between 18 and 35 years old with type 1 diabetes. CDR3s include the opening cysteine and the closing phenylalanine or tryptophan. D genes are given only for firm matches. Clone size is not always given. Where it is, it says once, few, many or a class for expanded clones.

v_call	d_call	j_call	clone_size	cdr3_aa	cdr3_nt
TRBV29-1	NA	TRBJ2-7	NA	CSVERGGSDEQYF	TGCAGCGTTGAAAGGGGGGGCTCGGACGAGCAGTACTTC
TRBV7-9	TRBD2	TRBJ2-2	NA	CASSLAWPSGGADTGELFF	TGTGCCAGCAGCTTAGCATGGCCTAGCGGGGGGGCCGACACCGGGGAGCTGTTTTTT
TRBV30	NA	TRBJ1-3	NA	CAWSVLAGTGNTIYF	TGTGCCTGGAGTGTACTGGCCGGGACAGGAAACACCATATATTTT
TRBV29-1	TRBD1	TRBJ2-7	NA	CSVGRGGPSNEQYF	TGCAGCGTTGGGAGAGGGGGCCCTTCCAACGAGCAGTACTTC
TRBV29-1	NA	TRBJ2-3	NA	CSVYYRDTQYF	TGCAGCGTTTACTACAGGGATACGCAGTATTTT
TRBV7-6	TRBD2	TRBJ2-5	once	CASSTGLARSLETQYF	TGTGCCAGCAGCACTGGACTAGCCCGTTCACTTGAGACCCAGTACTTC
TRBV7-9	NA	TRBJ2-3	once	CASSPLPDTQYF	TGTGCCAGCAGCCCCCTCCCAGATACGCAGTATTTT
TRBV21-1	NA	TRBJ1-6	NA	CASSPIEQGAKNSPLHF	TGTGCCAGCAGCCCCATAGAGCAGGGCGCCAAGAATTCCCCCCTCCACTTT
TRBV19	NA	TRBJ1-3	NA	CASSIDRRGNTIYF	TGTGCCAGTAGTATAGATCGCCGGGGAAACACCATATATTTT
TRBV10-3	NA	TRBJ2-1	NA	CAISVVGVNEQFF	TGTGCCATCAGTGTGGTAGGAGTTAATGAGCAGTTCTTC
TRBV6-5	NA	TRBJ2-7	few	CASRAHLEQEQYF	TGTGCCAGCAGAGCCCACTTGGAGCAAGAGCAGTACTTC
TRBV5-1	NA	TRBJ1-1	NA	CASTGQGGVNTEAFF	TGCGCCAGCACCGGGCAGGGCGGTGTGAACACTGAAGCTTTCTTT
TRBV5-4	TRBD2	TRBJ2-1	few	CASSSWTSGGAHNEQFF	TGTGCCAGCAGCTCCTGGACTAGCGGGGGGGCCCACAATGAGCAGTTCTTC
TRBV9	TRBD1	TRBJ1-5	NA	CASSPGTGLSQPQHF	TGTGCCAGCAGCCCCGGGACAGGGTTATCTCAGCCCCAGCATTTT
TRBV7-9	NA	TRBJ1-1	once	CASHQGSEAFF	TGTGCCAGCCATCAGGGGTCTGAAGCTTTCTTT
TRBV29-1	TRBD1	TRBJ1-1	once	CSVSPRQGGTEAFF	TGCAGCGTTTCCCCCCGACAGGGGGGAACTGAAGCTTTCTTT
TRBV5-1	NA	TRBJ1-4	NA	CASSLTGRGNEKLFF	TGCGCCAGCAGCTTAACAGGGAGGGGGAATGAAAAACTGTTTTTT
TRBV18	TRBD2	TRBJ2-5	NA	CASSPRGGETQYF	TGTGCCAGCTCACCTCGGGGGGGAGAGACCCAGTACTTC
TRBV7-9	NA	TRBJ1-3	NA	CASSLDRRGRLISGNTIYF	TGTGCCAGCAGCTTAGACCGGAGGGGCCGTCTTATCTCTGGAAACACCATATATTTT
TRBV15	TRBD1	TRBJ1-1	NA	CATSRGRGQIFMNTEAFF	TGTGCCACCAGCAGAGGAAGGGGACAGATATTCATGAACACTGAAGCTTTCTTT
TRBV5-1	NA	TRBJ1-5	few	CASSREGDPSQPQHF	TGCGCCAGCAGCCGGGAGGGGGATCCTAGTCAGCCCCAGCATTTT
TRBV11-2	TRBD1	TRBJ2-1	NA	CASSLRQGTYNEQFF	TGTGCCAGCAGCTTACGACAGGGCACCTACAATGAGCAGTTCTTC
TRBV7-9	NA	TRBJ1-4	NA	CASSPRFGQEKLFF	TGTGCCAGCAGCCCAAGGTTTGGACAGGAAAAACTGTTTTTT
TRBV5-1	NA	TRBJ1-1	NA	CASSGGAPRNTEAFF	TGCGCCAGCAGCGGGGGGGCGCCAAGGAACACTGAAGCTTTCTTT